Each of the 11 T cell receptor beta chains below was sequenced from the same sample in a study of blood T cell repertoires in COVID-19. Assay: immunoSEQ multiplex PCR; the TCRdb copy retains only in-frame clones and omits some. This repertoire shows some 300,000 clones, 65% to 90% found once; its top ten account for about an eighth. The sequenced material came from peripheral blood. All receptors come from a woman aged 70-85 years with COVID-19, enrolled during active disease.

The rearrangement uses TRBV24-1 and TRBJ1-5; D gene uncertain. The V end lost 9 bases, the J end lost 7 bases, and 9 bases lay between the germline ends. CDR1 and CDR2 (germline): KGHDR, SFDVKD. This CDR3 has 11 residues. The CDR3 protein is CATGSGQPQHF. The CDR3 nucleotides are TGTGCCACCGGGAGTGGACAGCCCCAGCATTTT.

This CDR3 is CATSFSGGYDGELFF. CDR3 DNA sequence: TGTGCCACCAGTTTTAGCGGGGGGTATGACGGGGAGCTGTTTTTT. The chain links TRBV24-1 to TRBJ2-2; 10 bases fit TRBD2. This CDR3 spans 15 amino acids. J was trimmed by 7 bases and V by 6 bases; bases with no gene match: 7. Per germline, CDR1 KGHDR and CDR2 SFDVKD.

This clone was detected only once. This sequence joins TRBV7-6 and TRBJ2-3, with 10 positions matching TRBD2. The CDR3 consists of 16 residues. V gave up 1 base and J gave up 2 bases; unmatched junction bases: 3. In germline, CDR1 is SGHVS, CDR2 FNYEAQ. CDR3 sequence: CASSLELAGVTDTQYF. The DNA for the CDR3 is TGTGCCAGCAGCTTAGAGCTAGCGGGGGTCACAGATACGCAGTATTTT.

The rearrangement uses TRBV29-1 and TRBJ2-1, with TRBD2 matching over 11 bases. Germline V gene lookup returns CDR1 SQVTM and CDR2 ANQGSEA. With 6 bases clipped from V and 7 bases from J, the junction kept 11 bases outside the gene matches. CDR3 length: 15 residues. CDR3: CSVELIAGGLNEQFF. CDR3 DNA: TGCAGCGTCGAATTAATAGCGGGGGGGCTTAATGAGCAGTTCTTC.

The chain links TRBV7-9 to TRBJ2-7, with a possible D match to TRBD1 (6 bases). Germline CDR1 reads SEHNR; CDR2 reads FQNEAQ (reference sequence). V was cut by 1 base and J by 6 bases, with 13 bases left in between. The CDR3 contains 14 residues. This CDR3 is CASSLEGDGREQYF. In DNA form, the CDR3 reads TGTGCCAGCAGCTTAGAGGGGGATGGACGCGAGCAGTACTTC.

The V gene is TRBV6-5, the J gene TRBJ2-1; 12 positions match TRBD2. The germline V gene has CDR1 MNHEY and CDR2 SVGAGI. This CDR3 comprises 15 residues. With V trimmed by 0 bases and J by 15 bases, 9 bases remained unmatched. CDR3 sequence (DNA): TGTGCCAGCAGTTACTCTAGGCTAGCGGGGGGGCCATGGTTCTTC. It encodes CASSYSRLAGGPWFF.

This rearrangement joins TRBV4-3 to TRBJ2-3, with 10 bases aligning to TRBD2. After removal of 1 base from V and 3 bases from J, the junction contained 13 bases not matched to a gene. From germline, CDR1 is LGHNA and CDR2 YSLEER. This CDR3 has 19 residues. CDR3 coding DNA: TGCGCCAGCAGCCAAGCCCTTAGCGGGGGGCTCCTCCGGACAGATACGCAGTATTTT. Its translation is CASSQALSGGLLRTDTQYF.

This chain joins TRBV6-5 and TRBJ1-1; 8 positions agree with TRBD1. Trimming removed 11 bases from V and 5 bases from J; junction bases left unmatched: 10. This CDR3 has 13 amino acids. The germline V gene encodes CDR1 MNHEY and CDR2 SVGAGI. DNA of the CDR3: TGTGCCGGCCGCGACAGGGGAGGAACTGAAGCTTTCTTT. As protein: CAGRDRGGTEAFF.

This chain's CDR3 is CASSFQASSTDTQYF. CDR3 DNA: TGTGCCAGCAGTTTTCAAGCTTCTAGCACAGATACGCAGTATTTT. The J gene is TRBJ2-3, the V gene TRBV27; D is uncertain. From germline, CDR1 is MNHEY and CDR2 SMNVEV (reference sequence). V was pared by 3 bases and J by 0 bases, with 10 bases between. This CDR3 is 15 amino acids long.

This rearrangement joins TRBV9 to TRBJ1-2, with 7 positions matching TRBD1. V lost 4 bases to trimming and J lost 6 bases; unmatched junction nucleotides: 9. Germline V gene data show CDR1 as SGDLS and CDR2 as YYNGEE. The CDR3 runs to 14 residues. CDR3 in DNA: TGTGCCAGCAGCTCTCCAGGGGGGCCGCATGGCTACACCTTC. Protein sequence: CASSSPGGPHGYTF.

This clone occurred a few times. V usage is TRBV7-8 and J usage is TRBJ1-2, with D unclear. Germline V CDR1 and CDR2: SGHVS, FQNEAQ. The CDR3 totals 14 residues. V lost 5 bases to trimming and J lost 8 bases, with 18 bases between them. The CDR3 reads CASSLLPGGGGYTF. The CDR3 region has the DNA TGTGCCAGCAGCCTTCTCCCCGGAGGAGGCGGCTACACCTTC.